This entry concerns a single T cell receptor (beta chain). Its antigen is currently not known. It has no much larger one-base neighbor in the sample; base qualities were not kept. This sample was included in a study of STAT5B mutations in CD4+ large granular lymphocyte leukemia (dated by TCRdb to between 2020 and 2023). General notes on the study: Among the healthy controls, the CDR3 'QG' motif was associated with a particular HLA allele. The TCRbeta repertoires of CD4+ T-cell large granular lymphocyte leukemia patients were compared with the TCRbeta repertoires of healthy blood donors. Flow cytometry on FACSCanto II or FACSVerse confirmed that purified fractions exceeded 95% purity among lymphocytes.

The CDR3 runs 16 amino acids, cysteine and phenylalanine included. Of the read, only the CDR3 DNA is kept; its 48 bases are in frame from base 1. Unmatched junction bases come to 8, with V trimmed by 5 bases and J by 2 bases. The germline V gene sets CDR1 to SNHLY and CDR2 to FYNNEI. The immunoSEQ assay at survey resolution was applied to genomic DNA for sequencing of TCRbeta rearrangements. On the authors' methods: A lowest detectable productive clonotype frequency of 2.59 x 10-5 was observed in the TCR sequencing data. Analyses included only productive TCRbeta rearrangements, meaning complete and in-frame sequences. The clonality of each sample was calculated as Simpson clonality in the immunoSEQ Analyzer version 3.0. Based on frequency, clones were grouped as very rare, small, medium, large (1-20%) or hyperexpanded (>20%). OLGA 1.2.3 estimated generation probabilities, VDJtools produced V-gene circos plots, VDJdb was queried for specificities, and GLIPH identified CDR3 motifs. The immuneACCESS repertoire file appears here via TCRdb, limited to in-frame rearrangements. These files lack a portion of the clones; in checked studies, under half of the deficit traces to unresolved V genes, and the cause of the others is not known. V and J calls and clone size come straight from that table; D and trimming were deduced from the DNA. This sample is represented by approximately 20,000 clones; roughly 80% of them were singletons. 8.6% of the sample is held by the ten biggest clonotypes.

The healthy control group was made up of more than 35 blood donors, and the Finnish Red Cross blood service supplied their buffy coats. All TCR-sequenced material derived from peripheral blood: patient blood samples and healthy donor buffy coats. Peripheral blood mononuclear cells were isolated by Ficoll-Hypaque gradient centrifugation. CD4+ cells were magnetically purified from the buffy coats of healthy controls. The Gentra Puregene Cell and Tissue kit was used to extract genomic DNA, and a Qubit 2.0 fluorometer was used to measure the amount of genomic DNA. Overall study outcomes, separate from this receptor: Compared with healthy CD4+ repertoires, CD4-sorted patient repertoires appeared more clonal, and this difference remained even after the putative leukemic clones were removed. The data were not HLA-matched, and the higher clonality in CD4+ T-LGLL than in CD8+ T-LGLL could be due to the relatively small sample size. Enrichment of TRBV06-family usage was observed among the top patient clones (8/27) relative to healthy controls (2/35). Each patient's main leukemic clonotypes were private, but approximately 23% of these clonotypes showed up at low frequency in the non-leukemic repertoires of other patients.

The chain joins TRBV2 to TRBJ1-3; 8 bases in the middle match TRBD1. The clonotype comes from a human donor in good health. Source material: CD4+ T cells from blood buffy coats. The DNA reads TGTGCCAGCAGTCTACACTCACAGGGGGCTGGAAACACCATATATTTT. Translated, this is CASSLHSQGAGNTIYF.